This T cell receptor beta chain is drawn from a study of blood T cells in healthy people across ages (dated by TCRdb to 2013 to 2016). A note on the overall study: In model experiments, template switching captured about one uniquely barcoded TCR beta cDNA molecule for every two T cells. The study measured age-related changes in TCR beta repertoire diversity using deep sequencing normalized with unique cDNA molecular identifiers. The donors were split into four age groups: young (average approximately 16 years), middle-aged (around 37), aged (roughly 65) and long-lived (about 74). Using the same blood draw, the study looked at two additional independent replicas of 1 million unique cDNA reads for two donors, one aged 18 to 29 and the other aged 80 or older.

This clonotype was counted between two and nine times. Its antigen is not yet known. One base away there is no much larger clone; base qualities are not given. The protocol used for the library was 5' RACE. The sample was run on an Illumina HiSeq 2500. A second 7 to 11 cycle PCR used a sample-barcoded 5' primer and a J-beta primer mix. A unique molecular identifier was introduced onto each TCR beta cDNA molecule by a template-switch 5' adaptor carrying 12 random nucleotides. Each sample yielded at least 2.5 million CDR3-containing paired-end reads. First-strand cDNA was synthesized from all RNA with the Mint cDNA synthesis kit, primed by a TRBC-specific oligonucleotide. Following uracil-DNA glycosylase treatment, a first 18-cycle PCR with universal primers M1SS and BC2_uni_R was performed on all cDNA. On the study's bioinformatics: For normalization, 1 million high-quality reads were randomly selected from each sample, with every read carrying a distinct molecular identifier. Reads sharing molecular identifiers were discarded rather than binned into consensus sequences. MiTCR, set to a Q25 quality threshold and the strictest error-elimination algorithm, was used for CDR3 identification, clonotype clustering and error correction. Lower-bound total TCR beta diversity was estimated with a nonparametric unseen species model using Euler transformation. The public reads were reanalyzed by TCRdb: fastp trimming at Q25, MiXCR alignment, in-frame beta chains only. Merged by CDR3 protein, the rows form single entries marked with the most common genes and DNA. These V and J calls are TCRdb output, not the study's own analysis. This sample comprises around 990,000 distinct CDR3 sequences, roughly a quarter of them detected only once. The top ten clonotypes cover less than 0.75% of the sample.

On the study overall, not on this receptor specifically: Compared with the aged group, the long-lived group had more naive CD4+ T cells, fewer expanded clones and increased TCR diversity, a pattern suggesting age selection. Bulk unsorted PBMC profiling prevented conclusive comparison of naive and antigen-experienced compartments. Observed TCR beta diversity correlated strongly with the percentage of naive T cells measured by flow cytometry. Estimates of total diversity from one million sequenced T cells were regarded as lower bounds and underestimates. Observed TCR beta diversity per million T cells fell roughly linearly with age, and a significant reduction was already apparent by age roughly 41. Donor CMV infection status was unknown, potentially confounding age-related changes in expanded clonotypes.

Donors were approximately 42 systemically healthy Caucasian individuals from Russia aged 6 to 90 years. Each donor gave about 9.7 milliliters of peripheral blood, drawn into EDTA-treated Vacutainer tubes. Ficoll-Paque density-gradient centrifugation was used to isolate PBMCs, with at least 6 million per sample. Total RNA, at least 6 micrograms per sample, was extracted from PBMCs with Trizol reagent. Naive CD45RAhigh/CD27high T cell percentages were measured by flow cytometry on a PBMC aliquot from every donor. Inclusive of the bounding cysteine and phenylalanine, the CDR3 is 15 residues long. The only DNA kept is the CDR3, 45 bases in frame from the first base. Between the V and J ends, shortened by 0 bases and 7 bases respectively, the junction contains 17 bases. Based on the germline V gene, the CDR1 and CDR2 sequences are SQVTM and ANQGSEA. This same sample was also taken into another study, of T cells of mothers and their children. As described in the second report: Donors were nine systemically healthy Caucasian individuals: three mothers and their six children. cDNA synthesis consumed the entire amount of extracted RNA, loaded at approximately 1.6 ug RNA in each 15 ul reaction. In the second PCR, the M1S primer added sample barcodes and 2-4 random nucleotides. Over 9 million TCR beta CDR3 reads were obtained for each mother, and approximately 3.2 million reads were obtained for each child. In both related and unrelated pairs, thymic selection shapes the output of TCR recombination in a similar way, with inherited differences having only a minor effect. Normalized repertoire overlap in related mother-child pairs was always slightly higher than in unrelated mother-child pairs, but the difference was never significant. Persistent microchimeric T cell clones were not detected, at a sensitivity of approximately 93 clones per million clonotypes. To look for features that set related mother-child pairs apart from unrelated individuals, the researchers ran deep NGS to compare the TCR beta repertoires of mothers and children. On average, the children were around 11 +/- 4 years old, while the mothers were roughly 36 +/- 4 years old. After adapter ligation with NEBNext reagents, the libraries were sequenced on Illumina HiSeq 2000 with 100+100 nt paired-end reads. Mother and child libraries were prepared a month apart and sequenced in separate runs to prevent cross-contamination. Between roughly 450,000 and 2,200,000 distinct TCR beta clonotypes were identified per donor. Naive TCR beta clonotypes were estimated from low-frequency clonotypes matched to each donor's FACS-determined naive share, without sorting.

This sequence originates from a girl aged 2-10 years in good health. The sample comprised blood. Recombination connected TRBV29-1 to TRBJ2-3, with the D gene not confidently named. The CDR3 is CSVEDQLPRSYTQYF. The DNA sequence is TGCAGCGTTGAAGATCAACTACCCCGCAGTTATACGCAGTATTTT.